Listed below are T cell receptor beta chains from one sample, sequenced in a study of cytomegalovirus exposure and HLA in healthy donors. The protocol was immunoSEQ multiplex PCR, while the TCRdb copy is restricted to in-frame clones and leaves out a portion. The sample has over 75,000 clones, roughly 80% seen once. The sequencing input was PBMCs. All receptors come from a woman aged 55 to 70 in good health and CMV-seronegative. Both conserved end residues are part of each CDR3. Each record gives: J gene, V gene, clone size, D gene, CDR3 DNA, CDR3 protein. The D gene is left open where the match is weak. Only some rows state a clone size, as once, few, many or a class for expanded clones.

J gene: TRBJ1-5
V gene: TRBV6-4
clone size: once
D gene: -
CDR3 DNA: TGTGCCAGCTACAATCAGCCCCAGCATTTT
CDR3 protein: CASYNQPQHF

J gene: TRBJ2-1
V gene: TRBV6-1
clone size: -
D gene: -
CDR3 DNA: TGTGCCAGCAGTGGCCTCCGCCGGGACTGGGCCTCTAATGAGCAGTTCTTC
CDR3 protein: CASSGLRRDWASNEQFF

J gene: TRBJ1-5
V gene: TRBV7-9
clone size: -
D gene: -
CDR3 DNA: TGTGCCAGCAGCTACGGGGTCGATAGCAATCAGCCCCAGCATTTT
CDR3 protein: CASSYGVDSNQPQHF

J gene: TRBJ2-1
V gene: TRBV7-2
clone size: -
D gene: -
CDR3 DNA: TGTGCCAGCAGCTTAGCGGCTAGCCCCAATGAGCAGTTCTTC
CDR3 protein: CASSLAASPNEQFF

J gene: TRBJ1-2
V gene: TRBV5-4
clone size: -
D gene: -
CDR3 DNA: TGTGCCAGCAGCTTGGGGGGACTTCCGACTGACGGTAGAACCTTC
CDR3 protein: CASSLGGLPTDGRTF

J gene: TRBJ1-4
V gene: TRBV4-1
clone size: -
D gene: TRBD1
CDR3 DNA: TGCGCCAGCAGCCAATTGGACAGGGAGGGGGAAAAACTGTTTTTT
CDR3 protein: CASSQLDREGEKLFF

J gene: TRBJ2-5
V gene: TRBV10-3
clone size: -
D gene: -
CDR3 DNA: TGTGCCATATCACAAACAGGATACCCGCAAGAGACCCAGTACTTC
CDR3 protein: CAISQTGYPQETQYF

J gene: TRBJ2-2
V gene: TRBV28
clone size: -
D gene: TRBD1
CDR3 DNA: TGTGCCAGCAGACAGGACAGGGGAATAGCCGGGGAGCTGTTTTTT
CDR3 protein: CASRQDRGIAGELFF

J gene: TRBJ2-6
V gene: TRBV4-3
clone size: -
D gene: -
CDR3 DNA: TGCGCCAGCAGCCCTTTGGAGGGGACTGGGGCCAACGTCCTGACTTTC
CDR3 protein: CASSPLEGTGANVLTF

J gene: TRBJ1-1
V gene: TRBV6-5
clone size: once
D gene: -
CDR3 DNA: TGTGCCAGCAGTTACAAGGGAGGGAACACTGAAGCTTTCTTT
CDR3 protein: CASSYKGGNTEAFF

J gene: TRBJ2-7
V gene: TRBV6-5
clone size: -
D gene: TRBD1
CDR3 DNA: TGTGCCAGCAGCCGGGACAGGGGCCTCTACGAGCAGTACTTC
CDR3 protein: CASSRDRGLYEQYF

J gene: TRBJ2-1
V gene: TRBV10-1
clone size: -
D gene: -
CDR3 DNA: TGCGCCAGCAGCGCGACTAATAGGGATGAGCAGTTCTTC
CDR3 protein: CASSATNRDEQFF

J gene: TRBJ1-5
V gene: TRBV6-5
clone size: few
D gene: -
CDR3 DNA: TGTGCCAGCAGTTACTCGACCCCAGGGCTGGTGCAGCCCCAGCATTTT
CDR3 protein: CASSYSTPGLVQPQHF

J gene: TRBJ2-5
V gene: TRBV6-1
clone size: -
D gene: TRBD1
CDR3 DNA: TGTGCCAGCAGTGGACAGGGACAAGAGACCCAGTACTTC
CDR3 protein: CASSGQGQETQYF

J gene: TRBJ2-3
V gene: TRBV29-1
clone size: -
D gene: TRBD1
CDR3 DNA: TGCAGCGCCGAACCGGGACAGGGGGCGGATACGCAGTATTTT
CDR3 protein: CSAEPGQGADTQYF

J gene: TRBJ2-5
V gene: TRBV6-6
clone size: -
D gene: -
CDR3 DNA: TGTGCCAGCAGTTCCCCCGGGGAGACCCAGTACTTC
CDR3 protein: CASSSPGETQYF

J gene: TRBJ1-6
V gene: TRBV11-2
clone size: -
D gene: TRBD1
CDR3 DNA: TGTGCCAGCAGCTTGAGGGACAGGGACAATTCACCCCTCCACTTT
CDR3 protein: CASSLRDRDNSPLHF

J gene: TRBJ1-5
V gene: TRBV27
clone size: -
D gene: -
CDR3 DNA: TGTGCCAGCAGTCCCTACTATTCGGCCGGCAGGGTGGATCAGCCCCAGCATTTT
CDR3 protein: CASSPYYSAGRVDQPQHF

J gene: TRBJ2-7
V gene: TRBV10-1
clone size: -
D gene: TRBD2
CDR3 DNA: TGCGCCAGCAGTGCTAGCGGGGGCGAGCAGTACTTC
CDR3 protein: CASSASGGEQYF

J gene: TRBJ1-2
V gene: TRBV18
clone size: -
D gene: TRBD1
CDR3 DNA: TGTGCCAGCTCGACAGGGGGGCCTCTGGGCGGCTACACCTTC
CDR3 protein: CASSTGGPLGGYTF

J gene: TRBJ1-2
V gene: TRBV7-2
clone size: -
D gene: -
CDR3 DNA: TGTGCCAGCAGCTTATTCCCTTATGGCTACACCTTC
CDR3 protein: CASSLFPYGYTF

J gene: TRBJ1-1
V gene: TRBV19
clone size: -
D gene: -
CDR3 DNA: TGTGCCAGTACCCAGGGCACTGAAGCTTTCTTT
CDR3 protein: CASTQGTEAFF

J gene: TRBJ1-5
V gene: TRBV2
clone size: -
D gene: -
CDR3 DNA: TGTGCCAGCAGTCTACAGGGTGGTAGCAATCAGCCCCAGCATTTT
CDR3 protein: CASSLQGGSNQPQHF

J gene: TRBJ1-1
V gene: TRBV5-4
clone size: -
D gene: TRBD1
CDR3 DNA: TGTGCCAGCAGCGCCAACAGGGGGCATGCTTTCTTT
CDR3 protein: CASSANRGHAFF

J gene: TRBJ1-2
V gene: TRBV19
clone size: -
D gene: -
CDR3 DNA: TGTGCCAGTAGTATGAGGACAGTAGATGGCTACACCTTC
CDR3 protein: CASSMRTVDGYTF

J gene: TRBJ1-6
V gene: TRBV6-6
clone size: -
D gene: TRBD1
CDR3 DNA: TGTGCCAGCAGTACAGGGGGGTCTAATTCACCCCTCCACTTT
CDR3 protein: CASSTGGSNSPLHF

J gene: TRBJ1-1
V gene: TRBV19
clone size: -
D gene: -
CDR3 DNA: TGTGCCAGTAGTATCCAGGGATACCAGAACACTGAAGCTTTCTTT
CDR3 protein: CASSIQGYQNTEAFF

J gene: TRBJ2-6
V gene: TRBV27
clone size: -
D gene: -
CDR3 DNA: TGTGCCAGCAGTTCTCTGGGAGCTGGGGCCAACGTCCTGACTTTC
CDR3 protein: CASSSLGAGANVLTF

J gene: TRBJ2-2
V gene: TRBV11-2
clone size: -
D gene: TRBD2
CDR3 DNA: TGTGCCAGCAGCTTTAGCGGGGGAAGCGGGGAGCTGTTTTTT
CDR3 protein: CASSFSGGSGELFF

J gene: TRBJ1-1
V gene: TRBV6-6
clone size: -
D gene: -
CDR3 DNA: TGTGCCAGCAGCCCTCCGGGAGCCGGGACTAAGTCTTTCTTT
CDR3 protein: CASSPPGAGTKSFF

J gene: TRBJ1-1
V gene: TRBV7-9
clone size: few
D gene: -
CDR3 DNA: TGTGCCAGCAGCTGGGCGGGGACGGCCCCGGGCGAAGCTTTCTTT
CDR3 protein: CASSWAGTAPGEAFF

J gene: TRBJ2-7
V gene: TRBV18
clone size: once
D gene: TRBD2
CDR3 DNA: TGTGCCAGCTCACCACCAGGAGCGGGGTACTCCTACGAGCAGTACTTC
CDR3 protein: CASSPPGAGYSYEQYF

J gene: TRBJ2-5
V gene: TRBV2
clone size: -
D gene: TRBD2
CDR3 DNA: TGTGCCAGCAGTGAGAGGGACTACCTCCAAGAGACCCAGTACTTC
CDR3 protein: CASSERDYLQETQYF

J gene: TRBJ2-6
V gene: TRBV19
clone size: -
D gene: TRBD1
CDR3 DNA: TGTGCCAGTAGTATTCAGGGGGCCTCTGGGGCCAACGTCCTGACTTTC
CDR3 protein: CASSIQGASGANVLTF

J gene: TRBJ2-7
V gene: TRBV6-5
clone size: -
D gene: -
CDR3 DNA: TGTGCCAGCAGTTACGGCACTACCTACGAGCAGTACTTC
CDR3 protein: CASSYGTTYEQYF

J gene: TRBJ2-5
V gene: TRBV25-1
clone size: -
D gene: TRBD2
CDR3 DNA: TGTGCCAGCAGGTCCCAAGGGGGCGGGGGGGCGGAGACCCAGTACTTC
CDR3 protein: CASRSQGGGGAETQYF

J gene: TRBJ2-5
V gene: TRBV6-5
clone size: -
D gene: -
CDR3 DNA: TGTGCCAGCAGCCCCCTCCGAGCGTCTAAGGAGACCCAGTACTTC
CDR3 protein: CASSPLRASKETQYF

J gene: TRBJ1-6
V gene: TRBV7-2
clone size: -
D gene: -
CDR3 DNA: TGTGCCAGCAGCTTAGAGCAGGGGAGTAATTCACCCCTCCACTTT
CDR3 protein: CASSLEQGSNSPLHF

J gene: TRBJ2-3
V gene: TRBV6-5
clone size: -
D gene: TRBD2
CDR3 DNA: TGTGCCAGCAGTTTCGGACTAGCGGGGGGCACAGATACGCAGTATTTT
CDR3 protein: CASSFGLAGGTDTQYF

J gene: TRBJ2-1
V gene: TRBV6-6
clone size: few
D gene: TRBD2
CDR3 DNA: TGTGCCAGCAGTTACGGTCTAGCGGGAGGGCGTAGTGAGCAGTTCTTC
CDR3 protein: CASSYGLAGGRSEQFF

J gene: TRBJ2-7
V gene: TRBV5-1
clone size: few
D gene: TRBD1
CDR3 DNA: TGCGCCTCCGGACAGGGGGAGTCCTACGAGCAGTACTTC
CDR3 protein: CASGQGESYEQYF

J gene: TRBJ2-1
V gene: TRBV6-5
clone size: -
D gene: TRBD2
CDR3 DNA: TGTGCCAGCAGTTCCCCCGGCGGGAGGGCCTACAATGAGCAGTTCTTC
CDR3 protein: CASSSPGGRAYNEQFF

J gene: TRBJ1-6
V gene: TRBV18
clone size: once
D gene: -
CDR3 DNA: TGTGCCAGCTCACCCGACAGCCTGAATTCACCCCTCCACTTT
CDR3 protein: CASSPDSLNSPLHF

J gene: TRBJ2-5
V gene: TRBV5-1
clone size: -
D gene: TRBD2
CDR3 DNA: TGCGCCAGCAGATTGGGCTTTGGGGGGGCCTCGGCTAGCGGGAGGGCCGGAGAGACCCAGTACTTC
CDR3 protein: CASRLGFGGASASGRAGETQYF